These 23 T cell receptor beta chains came from one sample sequenced in a study of T-cell memory formation after mild COVID-19. TCRdb re-analysed the 5' RACE reads in MiXCR, keeping a single row per CDR3 protein. The data hold around 250,000 distinct CDR3 sequences, with about 17% observed a single time. The sample taken for sequencing was PBMCs or a T cell subset sorted from them (not recorded which). The receptor source for this set is a man between 18 and 29 years old who had mild COVID-19 (a few samples of this study predate the infection). Cell type and time point are not known.

The chain is built from TRBV3-1 and TRBJ2-2; tentatively, D is TRBD1 or TRBD2 (5 bases each). Germline-derived CDR1 and CDR2 are LGHDT and YNNKEL (reference sequence). V dropped 5 bases and J dropped 4 bases, with 17 bases sitting between them. CDR3 length: 16 amino acids. In DNA, the CDR3 is TGTGCCAGCAGCTGGGACGGAGCCCCGGGCACCGGGGAGCTGTTTTTT. Translation gives CASSWDGAPGTGELFF.

The sample holds a few counts of this clonotype. This rearrangement joins TRBV5-4 to TRBJ2-6; D is undetermined. Germline values: CDR1 SGHNT, CDR2 YYREEE (reference sequence). Trimming left V 0 bases short and J 3 bases short, with 10 bases between. This CDR3 contains 16 residues. In DNA form, the CDR3 reads TGTGCCAGCAGCTTGGATTCGACTGGTGGGGCCAACGTCCTGACTTTC. Protein sequence: CASSLDSTGGANVLTF.

The chain has TRBV24-1 and TRBJ2-1; D ambiguous. This CDR3 contains 12 residues. V was cut by 4 bases and J by 9 bases, with 9 bases left in between. CDR1 is KGHDR and CDR2 is SFDVKD in the germline V gene. The CDR3 DNA reads as TGTGCCACCAGTGACCCCTTTAGTGAGCAGTTCTTC. The encoded protein is CATSDPFSEQFF.

This chain connects TRBV28 to TRBJ2-1; possible D gene TRBD1, 6 bases. V shed 3 bases and J shed 4 bases, with 10 bases lying between them. Germline assignment: CDR1 MDHEN and CDR2 SYDVKM. The CDR3 has 14 amino acids. The CDR3 nucleotides are TGTGCCAGCAGTTTCAGGACAGATTACAATGAGCAGTTCTTC. Protein sequence: CASSFRTDYNEQFF.

The chain uses TRBV15 and TRBJ2-5; D is unresolved. V shed 1 base and J shed 3 bases, with 3 bases lying between them. The germline CDR1 and CDR2 sequences are LNHNV and YYDKDF (reference sequence). The CDR3 is made up of 12 amino acids. The CDR3 nucleotides read TGTGCCACCAGCAGAGTAGAAGAGACCCAGTACTTC. Its translation is CATSRVEETQYF.

In this sample, this clonotype turned up many times. The CDR3 spells CASSRPLGAGGTDTQYF. The DNA for the CDR3 is TGTGCCAGCAGTCGTCCCCTGGGAGCGGGGGGCACAGATACGCAGTATTTT. The gene calls are TRBV6-5 and TRBJ2-3; 8 nucleotides match TRBD2. Trimming at V came to 5 bases and at J to 1 base, leaving 11 bases not matched to a gene. Germline V gene sequence: CDR1 MNHEY, CDR2 SVGAGI. CDR3 size: 17 residues.

This clonotype was picked up one time. A much more abundant neighbour one base away suggests this may be a read error. The chain employs TRBV4-2 and TRBJ2-5, with 7 bases matching TRBD2. Per the germline V gene, CDR1 is LGHNA and CDR2 is YNFKEQ. The CDR3 covers 16 residues. CDR3 coding DNA: TGTGCCAGCATCCAAGATCTTGGGTGGGGGGGAGAGACCCAGTACTTC. It yields the protein CASIQDLGWGGETQYF.

This clonotype turned up a few times. The chain employs TRBV5-1 and TRBJ2-5; tentative D call: TRBD2 (5 bases). This CDR3 contains 14 residues. Between the trimmed V and J ends, which lost 0 bases and 2 bases, there was a span of 8 bases. The germline gives CDR1 SGHRS, CDR2 YFSETQ. The CDR3 loop reads CASSLGRGQETQYF. The CDR3 DNA sequence: TGCGCCAGCAGCTTGGGTCGGGGACAAGAGACCCAGTACTTC.

The chain links TRBV4-2 to TRBJ2-1; 8 nucleotides align to TRBD1. V dropped 5 bases and J dropped 6; count of bases not matched to a gene: 6. The CDR3 loop spans 14 amino acids. CDR1 and CDR2 from the germline V gene are LGHNA and YNFKEQ. The CDR3 here is CASSYRGVVNEQFF. The DNA of the CDR3 is TGTGCCAGCAGCTACAGGGGGGTGGTCAATGAGCAGTTCTTC.

The chain joins TRBV2 to TRBJ2-7; TRBD1 agrees at 7 bases. Germline loops: CDR1 SNHLY, CDR2 FYNNEI. Germline trimming cut 3 bases from V and 4 bases from J; bases unmatched to any gene: 3. The CDR3 is 13 residues long. The CDR3 DNA follows: TGTGCCAGCAGTGAGGAGACAGGGTACGAGCAGTACTTC. Its protein product is CASSEETGYEQYF.

The chain is built from TRBV6-2 or TRBV6-3 and TRBJ2-7; 12 nucleotides align to TRBD2. The trim removed 6 bases at V and 1 base at J, leaving 1 base unmatched. The CDR3 length is 14 residues. Germline V gene sequence: CDR1 MNHEY, CDR2 SVGEGT. The DNA for the CDR3 is TGTGCCAGCAGAGGGACTAGCGGGTCCTACGAGCAGTACGTC. Translated, it gives CASRGTSGSYEQYV.

The chain is built from TRBV6-2 or TRBV6-3 and TRBJ1-1, with D uncertain. CDR3 size: 13 residues. Per the germline V gene, CDR1 is MNHEY and CDR2 is SVGEGT. The V and J ends lost 6 bases and 1 base respectively, with 9 bases between them. CDR3 in amino acids: CASRGSGNTEAFF. The CDR3 nucleotides read TGTGCCAGCAGGGGGTCGGGGAACACTGAAGCTTTCTTT.

V gene TRBV6-2 or TRBV6-3 combines with J gene TRBJ2-1; tentative D call: TRBD2 (7 bases). This CDR3 region has 15 residues. Germline CDR1 reads MNHEY; CDR2 reads SVGEGT. Trimming shortened V by 7 bases and J by 5 bases, and 18 bases separated the two germline ends. CDR3 in amino acids: CASIPGGLTDNEQFF. CDR3 coding DNA: TGTGCCAGCATCCCCGGGGGGCTGACCGACAATGAGCAGTTCTTC.

This clonotype was picked up a small number of times. This rearrangement joins TRBV5-1 to TRBJ2-2; the D gene is possibly TRBD2 (5 bases). This CDR3 is built from 16 residues. CDR1 is SGHRS and CDR2 is YFSETQ in the germline V gene. Deletions cut 4 bases from V and 6 bases from J, with 19 bases between. CDR3 in amino acids: CASSAGRQLAAGELFF. DNA of the CDR3: TGCGCCAGCAGCGCGGGCAGGCAGCTCGCCGCCGGGGAGCTGTTTTTT.

There are a few counts of this clonotype. The chain carries TRBV4-2 and TRBJ2-3; 7 bases are a match to TRBD2. The CDR3 has 14 residues. With 7 bases clipped from V and 5 bases from J, the junction kept 9 bases outside the gene matches. CDR1 LGHNA and CDR2 YNFKEQ come from the germline V gene. The CDR3 bases are TGTGCCAGCACCACAATCGCGGGGGAAGATACGCAGTATTTT. This translates into CASTTIAGEDTQYF.

V is TRBV18 and J is TRBJ2-2; D remains ambiguous. This CDR3 spans 15 amino acids. Germline V gives CDR1 KGHSH, CDR2 LQKENI. Trimming removed 3 bases from V and 5 bases from J, with 13 bases in between. The CDR3 is CASSPQLRETGELFF. As DNA, the CDR3 is TGTGCCAGCTCACCTCAACTGCGTGAAACCGGGGAGCTGTTTTTT.

This clonotype came up many times. V is TRBV14 and J is TRBJ2-7, with D tentatively TRBD2 (6 bases). The CDR3 runs to 14 residues. The V gene lost 4 bases and the J gene lost 1 base, with 11 bases spanning the gap. CDR1 SGHDN and CDR2 FVKESK come from the germline V gene. Written as DNA, the CDR3 is TGTGCCAGCAGCCCGGAGGGCTTTTCCTACGAGCAGTACTTC. Its translation: CASSPEGFSYEQYF.

V is TRBV11-2 and J is TRBJ2-3; TRBD2 matches 8 bases. CDR1 and CDR2 (germline): SGHAT, FQNNGV. The J segment lost 5 bases and the V segment lost 5 bases, leaving 6 bases of the junction unmatched. This CDR3 is 14 amino acids long. The CDR3 spells CASSLLADQDTQYF. In DNA form, the CDR3 reads TGTGCCAGCAGCCTACTAGCGGACCAAGATACGCAGTATTTT.

Ten or more counts support this clonotype. The rearrangement uses TRBV12-3 or TRBV12-4 and TRBJ2-3; the D is unclear. The CDR3 sequence is 13 residues long. Trimming removed 5 bases from V and 1 base from J, with 7 bases in between. CDR3 residues: CASSPSGTDTQYF. CDR3 DNA sequence: TGTGCCAGCAGTCCCTCCGGCACAGATACGCAGTATTTT.

In this sample, this clonotype turned up a few times. The CDR3 region has the DNA TGTGCCAGCAGCTTAGGGCCCCCGAACATTCAGTACTTC. This sequence encodes CASSLGPPNIQYF. The chain employs TRBV7-3 and TRBJ2-4; D ambiguous. The CDR3 extends over 13 amino acids. V lost 2 bases, J lost 7 bases, and 9 bases lay in between. The germline CDR1 and CDR2 sequences are SGHTA and FQGTGA.

The chain is built from TRBV10-3 and TRBJ2-5; either TRBD1 or TRBD2 may fit D (5 bases each). From germline, CDR1 is ENHRY and CDR2 SYGVKD. The CDR3 length is 15 residues. V shed 9 bases and J shed 4 bases, with 21 bases lying between them. CDR3 sequence: CAIRPGTGLGETQYF. For the CDR3, the DNA is TGTGCCATTCGACCCGGGACGGGTCTAGGAGAGACCCAGTACTTC.

This clonotype occurred a few times. The chain couples TRBV4-2 to TRBJ2-1; 7 bases map to TRBD2. This CDR3 has 16 amino acids. Germline lookup yields CDR1 LGHNA and CDR2 YNFKEQ. With V trimmed by 0 bases and J by 0 bases, 2 bases remained unmatched. CDR3 amino acids: CASSQDSGGSYNEQFF. CDR3 sequence (DNA): TGTGCCAGCAGCCAAGATTCGGGGGGCTCCTACAATGAGCAGTTCTTC.

This sequence joins TRBV24-1 and TRBJ1-5; D is undetermined. V lost 5 bases and J lost 5, with 9 bases in between. Germline CDR1 reads KGHDR; CDR2 reads SFDVKD. This CDR3 is 13 amino acids long. Here the CDR3 DNA reads TGTGCCACCAGTGGCCAAGCCCATCAGCCCCAGCATTTT. Its protein product is CATSGQAHQPQHF.